What follows are 8 T cell receptor beta chains derived from one specimen sequenced in a study of cytomegalovirus exposure and HLA in healthy donors. PCR used 60 Vbeta primers and 13 Jbeta primers. The assay was immunoSEQ multiplex PCR, and TCRdb's table has in-frame clones only and misses some. The table shows under 300,000 clones, with approximately 70% occurring only once. The specimen was PBMCs. Receptor source: a female donor in good health and CMV-seronegative.

The sample holds a few counts of this clone. The chain joins TRBV18 to TRBJ2-1; 12 nucleotides agree with TRBD2. The CDR3 consists of 19 residues. J gave up 5 bases and V 2 bases, and 13 bases lay outside the gene matches. From germline, CDR1 is KGHSH and CDR2 LQKENI. The CDR3 loop is CASSPITSGGYSEDNEQFF. In DNA form, the CDR3 reads TGTGCCAGCTCACCAATCACTAGCGGGGGGTACAGTGAGGACAATGAGCAGTTCTTC. The full variable domain, completed using reference TRBV18 and TRBJ2-1, is NAGVMQNPRHLVRRRGQEARLRCSPMKGHSHVYWYRQLPEEGLKFMVYLQKENIIDESGMPKERFSAEFPKEGPSILRIQQVVRGDSAAYFCASSPITSGGYSEDNEQFFGPGTRLTVL.

On this clone itself: Relative to the germline gene, one junction end is altered; a read error may explain this. The chain links TRBV20-1 to TRBJ1-1; D is uncertain. The CDR3 contains 11 residues. From germline, CDR1 is DFQATT and CDR2 SNEGSKA (reference sequence). The CDR3 spells CSARGLAEAFF. CDR3 sequence (DNA): TGCAGTGCCAGAGGACTCGCAGAAGCTTTCTTT.

This clone appeared a single time. The rearrangement uses TRBV4-2 and TRBJ2-3, with a tentative D call TRBD2 (6 bases). V was clipped by 8 bases and J by 4 bases, with 7 bases between them. Germline V CDR1 and CDR2: LGHNA, YNFKEQ. CDR3 length: 11 residues. The CDR3 region has the DNA TGTGCCAGCGGGGGGTCAGATACGCAGTATTTT. It encodes CASGGSDTQYF.

The chain joins TRBV7-6 to TRBJ2-1, with 9 bases fitting TRBD1. V trimming: 4 bases; J trimming: 4 bases; junction bases outside the gene matches: 5. There are 15 residues in the CDR3. Germline assignment: CDR1 SGHVS and CDR2 FNYEAQ. The CDR3 region is CASSYGQGRYNEQFF. The CDR3, as DNA: TGTGCCAGCAGCTACGGACAGGGGCGTTACAATGAGCAGTTCTTC.

Regarding this clone: Germline is not matched at one junction end, which may reflect a read error. The chain has TRBV2 and TRBJ2-7; 9 bases map to TRBD1. CDR1 and CDR2 from the germline V gene are SNHLY and FYNNEI. The CDR3 is 12 residues long. The CDR3, as DNA: TGCCTAACTGGACAGGGGAGTTACGAGCAGTACTTC. This sequence encodes CLTGQGSYEQYF.

This clone occurred a few times. The chain links TRBV27 to TRBJ1-2, with a weak D call TRBD1 (6 bases). V was trimmed by 0 bases and J by 10 bases, leaving 15 bases between them. Germline V gene sequence: CDR1 MNHEY, CDR2 SMNVEV (reference sequence). The length of the CDR3 is 14 residues. CDR3 nucleotide sequence: TGTGCCAGCAGTTTATCTTGGGGAGGGGGTTTCTACACCTTC. Translation: CASSLSWGGGFYTF.

This clone came up a few times. V usage is TRBV28 and J usage is TRBJ1-2, with TRBD1 matching 9 bases. The germline CDR1 and CDR2 sequences are MDHEN and SYDVKM. CDR3 length equals 14 residues. The V and J ends lost 2 bases and 3 bases, in that order; junction bases with no gene match: 1. Written as DNA, the CDR3 is TGTGCCAGCAGTTTACGGACAGGGGACTATGGCTACACCTTC. Amino acid sequence: CASSLRTGDYGYTF.

This clone was recorded once. The chain carries TRBV14 and TRBJ1-1; D possibly corresponds to TRBD1 (6 bases). Trimming removed 3 bases from V and 3 bases from J, with 14 bases in between. Germline V gives CDR1 SGHDN, CDR2 FVKESK. This CDR3 is built from 15 residues. The CDR3 here is CASSQLQGRHTEAFF. In DNA, the CDR3 is TGTGCCAGCAGCCAGCTACAGGGTAGGCACACTGAAGCTTTCTTT. The full variable domain, rest sourced from reference TRBV14 and TRBJ1-1, is EAGVTQFPSHSVIEKGQTVTLRCDPISGHDNLYWYRRVMGKEIKFLLHFVKESKQDESGMPNNRFLAERTGGTYSTLKVQPAELEDSGVYFCASSQLQGRHTEAFFGQGTRLTVV.